This is a list of T cell receptor beta chains from one sample in a study of blood T cell repertoires in COVID-19. Data came from immunoSEQ multiplex PCR; TCRdb stores just in-frame clones and leaves some out. The table records roughly 670,000 clones, around 89% of them present only once. Sequenced sample: peripheral blood. The source is a young woman with acute or convalescent COVID-19. Each CDR3 is given with its conserved first and last residue. The D gene is left open where the match is weak. The size field is filled for only some rows; it gives once, few, many or a size class.

D: -
V: TRBV27
J: TRBJ2-5
size: -
CDR3: CASGGGPSQETQYF
DNA: TGTGCCAGCGGCGGGGGCCCTAGCCAAGAGACCCAGTACTTC

D: -
V: TRBV6-5
J: TRBJ1-2
size: -
CDR3: CASSPWRANYGYTF
DNA: TGTGCCAGCAGTCCCTGGCGGGCTAACTATGGCTACACCTTC

D: -
V: TRBV27
J: TRBJ1-2
size: -
CDR3: CASSPRTVSGGYTF
DNA: TGTGCCAGCAGCCCGAGGACAGTGTCGGGTGGCTACACCTTC

D: -
V: TRBV20-1
J: TRBJ2-4
size: -
CDR3: CSAWAAVQYF
DNA: TGCAGTGCTTGGGCCGCCGTACAGTACTTC

D: -
V: TRBV5-1
J: TRBJ1-6
size: -
CDR3: CASSLSGRADSPLHF
DNA: TGCGCCAGCAGCTTGTCGGGCAGGGCGGATTCACCCCTCCACTTT

D: -
V: TRBV3-1/TRBV3-2
J: TRBJ2-5
size: -
CDR3: CASTSTRRDQETQYF
DNA: TGTGCCAGCACCTCCACCCGACGGGACCAAGAGACCCAGTACTTC

D: -
V: TRBV2
J: TRBJ1-2
size: once
CDR3: CASTRTANYGYTF
DNA: TGTGCCAGCACCCGGACAGCTAACTATGGCTACACCTTC

D: -
V: TRBV7-9
J: TRBJ2-3
size: -
CDR3: CASSHGRDTQYF
DNA: TGTGCCAGCAGCCATGGGAGGGATACGCAGTATTTT

D: TRBD1
V: TRBV5-1
J: TRBJ1-4
size: once
CDR3: CASSYGQGGEKLFF
DNA: TGCGCCAGCAGCTATGGACAGGGCGGCGAAAAACTGTTTTTT

D: -
V: TRBV27
J: TRBJ1-2
size: -
CDR3: CASSPGISYGYTF
DNA: TGTGCCAGCAGTCCAGGAATATCCTATGGCTACACCTTC

D: TRBD2
V: TRBV9
J: TRBJ2-3
size: once
CDR3: CASSGLAGNTDTQYF
DNA: TGTGCCAGCAGCGGACTAGCGGGGAACACAGATACGCAGTATTTT

D: -
V: TRBV6-5
J: TRBJ2-3
size: once
CDR3: CASSSSWDTQYF
DNA: TGTGCCAGCAGCTCTAGCTGGGATACGCAGTATTTT

D: -
V: TRBV13
J: TRBJ1-6
size: -
CDR3: CASSFGGPLHF
DNA: TGTGCCAGCAGCTTTGGGGGGCCCCTCCACTTT

D: TRBD1
V: TRBV7-2
J: TRBJ1-5
size: -
CDR3: CASSLGDRRGPSNQPQHF
DNA: TGTGCCAGCAGCCTGGGGGACAGGAGGGGACCCAGCAATCAGCCCCAGCATTTT

D: -
V: TRBV19
J: TRBJ1-2
size: -
CDR3: CASRHTRLQEGGGYTF
DNA: TGTGCCAGTAGACACACACGACTACAGGAGGGTGGGGGCTACACCTTC

D: TRBD1
V: TRBV11-2
J: TRBJ1-6
size: -
CDR3: CASSHRGSYNSPLHF
DNA: TGTGCCAGCAGCCACAGGGGTTCCTATAATTCACCCCTCCACTTT

D: TRBD1
V: TRBV24-1
J: TRBJ1-2
size: -
CDR3: CATSDRGQGADYGYTF
DNA: TGTGCCACCAGTGATCGGGGACAGGGGGCGGACTATGGCTACACCTTC

D: -
V: TRBV11-2
J: TRBJ2-1
size: -
CDR3: CASSHSGTYDNEQFF
DNA: TGTGCCAGCAGCCATTCCGGGACATATGACAATGAGCAGTTCTTC

D: -
V: TRBV21-1
J: TRBJ2-3
size: -
CDR3: CASSKRTHGAGGVEDTQYF
DNA: TGTGCCAGCAGCAAACGCACTCACGGGGCGGGGGGAGTGGAAGATACGCAGTATTTT

D: -
V: TRBV30
J: TRBJ1-1
size: -
CDR3: CAWGRTEIEAFF
DNA: TGTGCCTGGGGTCGGACTGAGATTGAAGCTTTCTTT

D: -
V: TRBV7-2
J: TRBJ1-2
size: -
CDR3: CASSFSDYGYTF
DNA: TGTGCCAGCAGCTTCAGCGACTATGGCTACACCTTC

D: TRBD1
V: TRBV18
J: TRBJ2-7
size: once
CDR3: CASSERTGRHF
DNA: TGTGCCAGCTCAGAACGGACAGGGCGGCACTTC

D: -
V: TRBV18
J: TRBJ1-2
size: -
CDR3: CASSLTGLDGYTF
DNA: TGTGCCAGCTCCTTAACAGGATTGGATGGCTACACCTTC

D: -
V: TRBV28
J: TRBJ1-1
size: -
CDR3: CASSLRTSFF
DNA: TGTGCCAGCAGTTTAAGGACTAGTTTCTTT

D: -
V: TRBV14
J: TRBJ2-1
size: -
CDR3: CASSQVGGSYNEQFF
DNA: TGTGCCAGCAGCCAAGTCGGAGGCTCCTACAATGAGCAGTTCTTC

D: -
V: TRBV20-1
J: TRBJ2-7
size: -
CDR3: CSASGGYEQYF
DNA: TGCAGTGCTAGCGGCGGCTACGAGCAGTACTTC

D: -
V: TRBV7-2
J: TRBJ1-2
size: -
CDR3: CASSLLWQDGYTF
DNA: TGTGCCAGCAGCTTACTTTGGCAGGATGGCTACACCTTC

D: -
V: TRBV29-1
J: TRBJ1-2
size: -
CDR3: CSVVMGPNYGYTF
DNA: TGCAGCGTTGTCATGGGGCCTAACTATGGCTACACCTTC

D: TRBD2
V: TRBV6-2/TRBV6-3
J: TRBJ2-1
size: -
CDR3: CASSYSGTSGGAQFF
DNA: TGTGCCAGCAGTTACTCCGGGACTAGCGGGGGGGCACAGTTCTTC

D: -
V: TRBV7-2
J: TRBJ1-2
size: -
CDR3: CASRLHALYGYTF
DNA: TGTGCCAGCAGGTTACATGCACTCTATGGCTACACCTTC

D: TRBD1
V: TRBV5-4
J: TRBJ1-2
size: -
CDR3: CASSSLQGAYGYTF
DNA: TGTGCCAGCAGCTCCTTACAGGGGGCCTATGGCTACACCTTC

D: -
V: TRBV14
J: TRBJ2-7
size: -
CDR3: CASSRGSSYEQYF
DNA: TGTGCCAGCAGCCGAGGGAGCTCCTACGAGCAGTACTTC

D: -
V: TRBV5-1
J: TRBJ1-5
size: -
CDR3: CASSLFEGQPQHF
DNA: TGCGCCAGCAGCTTGTTTGAGGGTCAGCCCCAGCATTTT

D: -
V: TRBV5-6
J: TRBJ1-2
size: -
CDR3: CASNLVGRLNYGYTF
DNA: TGTGCCAGCAACTTGGTTGGCAGGCTTAACTATGGCTACACCTTC

D: TRBD1
V: TRBV7-9
J: TRBJ2-1
size: -
CDR3: CASIRTGLLRGPQFF
DNA: TGTGCCAGCATTCGGACAGGTCTATTGAGAGGGCCACAGTTCTTC

D: -
V: TRBV10-2
J: TRBJ1-3
size: -
CDR3: CACGQPSGNTIYF
DNA: TGCGCCTGCGGACAGCCCTCTGGAAACACCATATATTTT

D: -
V: TRBV9
J: TRBJ2-5
size: -
CDR3: CASSVGVSGQETQYF
DNA: TGTGCCAGCAGCGTAGGGGTTAGCGGACAAGAGACCCAGTACTTC

D: -
V: TRBV5-5
J: TRBJ1-5
size: -
CDR3: CASSLAPAGSHQPQHF
DNA: TGTGCCAGCAGCTTGGCACCGGCGGGCAGCCATCAGCCCCAGCATTTT

D: TRBD1
V: TRBV5-4
J: TRBJ1-1
size: few
CDR3: CASSWNRGRNTEAFF
DNA: TGTGCCAGCAGCTGGAACAGGGGAAGGAACACTGAAGCTTTCTTT

D: -
V: TRBV5-4
J: TRBJ1-2
size: -
CDR3: CASSLRGASYGYTF
DNA: TGTGCCAGCAGCTTGCGGGGGGCGAGCTATGGCTACACCTTC

D: TRBD1
V: TRBV6-5
J: TRBJ1-1
size: -
CDR3: CAAEVTGYTEAFF
DNA: TGTGCCGCCGAGGTGACAGGGTACACTGAAGCTTTCTTT

D: TRBD2
V: TRBV2
J: TRBJ2-3
size: many
CDR3: CASSAPRLAGHTDTQYF
DNA: TGTGCCAGCAGTGCTCCTCGACTAGCGGGGCACACAGATACGCAGTATTTT